Sequencing of this TCR beta chain was carried out in a study of T-cell memory formation after mild COVID-19. About the study: Largely, the TCR clusters proved donor specific. Study-level points and caveats: What remained unconfirmed was the SARS-CoV-2 specificity of second-wave clones peaking on day 37. CD4/CD8 balance held among clones contracting day 15 to 85, and later expanders leaned CD4+.

The CDR3 is 14 amino acids. Looked up from germline, CDR1 is SEHNR and CDR2 is FQNEAQ (reference sequence). Trimming took off 5 bases at V and 2 bases at J, with 12 bases between the two ends. As regards this clonotype: Its antigen is not known.

With constant-segment primers, 5'RACE yielded cDNA libraries of TCR alpha and TCR beta that carried sample barcodes and UMIs. TCRdb redid the calling of the 5' RACE reads with MiXCR, one entry per CDR3 protein. The sample shows about 500,000 distinct CDR3 sequences, 20% of them seen only once. The sequencing sample was made of PBMCs or a T cell subset sorted from them (not recorded which). The receptor was derived from an adult woman who had mild COVID-19 (a few samples of this study predate the infection). Cell type and time point are not known. This chain joins TRBV7-9 and TRBJ2-5; D is possibly TRBD1 (6 bases). CDR3: CASSGGQKQETQYF. In nucleotides, the CDR3 is TGTGCCAGCAGCGGAGGACAGAAGCAAGAGACCCAGTACTTC.